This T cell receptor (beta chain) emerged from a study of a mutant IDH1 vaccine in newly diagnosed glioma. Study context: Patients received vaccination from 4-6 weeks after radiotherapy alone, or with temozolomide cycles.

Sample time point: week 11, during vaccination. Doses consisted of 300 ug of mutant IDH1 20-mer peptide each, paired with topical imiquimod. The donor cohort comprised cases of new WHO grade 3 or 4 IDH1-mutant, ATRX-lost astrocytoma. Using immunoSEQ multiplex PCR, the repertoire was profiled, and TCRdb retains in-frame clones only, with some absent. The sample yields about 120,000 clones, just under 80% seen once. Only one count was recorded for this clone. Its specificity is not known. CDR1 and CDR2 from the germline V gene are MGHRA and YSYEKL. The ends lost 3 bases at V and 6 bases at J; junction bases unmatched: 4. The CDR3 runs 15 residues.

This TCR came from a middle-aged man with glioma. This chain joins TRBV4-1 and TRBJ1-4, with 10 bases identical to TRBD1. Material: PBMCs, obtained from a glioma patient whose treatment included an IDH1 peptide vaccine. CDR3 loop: CASSQPGTGDEKLFF. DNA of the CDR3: TGCGCCAGCAGCCAGCCCGGGACAGGGGATGAAAAACTGTTTTTT.